Listed here are 4 T cell receptor beta chains from one sample, sequenced in a study of cytomegalovirus exposure and HLA in healthy donors. TCRdb's copy holds only in-frame clones and misses some; the assay was immunoSEQ multiplex PCR. The table lists under 350,000 clones, 65% to 90% of them singletons. Sequenced input: PBMCs. The receptor source for this set is a woman aged 18-29 years in good health and CMV-seronegative.

DNA for the CDR3: TGTGCCAGCAGCGTAGGAGCGGGGGCGGGCACAGATACGCAGTATTTT. Encoded protein: CASSVGAGAGTDTQYF. This chain connects TRBV9 to TRBJ2-3; TRBD2 agrees at 8 bases. Germline CDR1 reads SGDLS; CDR2 reads YYNGEE. CDR3 length: 16 residues. V lost 0 bases and J lost 1; bases outside the gene matches: 4.

The V call is TRBV25-1, the J call TRBJ1-2, with TRBD1 matching over 7 bases. CDR1 and CDR2 from the germline V gene are MGHDK and SYGVNS. CDR3 length: 16 residues. Germline trimming cut 1 base from V and 6 bases from J; bases unmatched to any gene: 11. The CDR3 protein is CASSESGQGGADGYTF. The DNA for the CDR3 is TGTGCCAGCAGTGAATCAGGGCAGGGGGGAGCGGATGGCTACACCTTC.

J is TRBJ1-5 and V is TRBV10-3; 9 nucleotides align to TRBD1. Unmatched junction bases numbered 7, after V lost 4 bases and J lost 0 bases. This CDR3 has 17 residues. In germline, CDR1 is ENHRY, CDR2 SYGVKD. The CDR3 region has the DNA TGTGCCATCAGTGCTGGACAGGGGATTAATAGCAATCAGCCCCAGCATTTT. It codes for CAISAGQGINSNQPQHF.

V usage is TRBV10-3 and J usage is TRBJ1-2, with 10 positions matching TRBD1. This CDR3 comprises 13 residues. The V segment lost 9 bases and the J segment 2 bases; nucleotides outside the gene matches: 3. Germline CDR1 is ENHRY and CDR2 is SYGVKD. The DNA of the CDR3 is TGTGCCATTGGGACAGGGGAGAACTATGGCTACACCTTC. It is translated as CAIGTGENYGYTF.